This T cell receptor beta chain was obtained from a study of cytomegalovirus exposure and HLA in healthy donors (dated 2017 in TCRdb). Looking at the study overall: According to a later analysis, one platform produced both the roughly 120 validation repertoires and the approximately 660 repertoires of the first cohort. The study was designed to test whether signatures of past pathogen exposure could be identified by cataloging public T cell receptors. In addition to the first cohort of 500 to 850 subjects, a separate validation cohort of 130 or so different subjects was used. High-throughput TCR immunosequencing, statistical association of individual TCRs with disease status, and machine learning were combined to predict cytomegalovirus infection status.

To prepare the library, the immunoSEQ multiplex PCR assay was applied. Per the source publication's procedure: A statistical classification framework was built to diagnose cytomegalovirus status from the catalog of TCR beta chain sequences. Sourced from immuneACCESS, this table was stored by TCRdb with only in-frame sequences that have V and J called. A share of the clones is absent; for the studies checked, an unresolved V gene accounts for under half, and the remainder has no known explanation. The DNA was the basis for D and trimming; V, J and clone size are from that table. Within this sample are 150,000 to 200,000 clones, with about 83% of them counted one time only. The ten most abundant clones make up approximately 1.5% of the sample. The research as a whole found: Cytomegalovirus status was reported to be diagnosed by the classifier with high specificity and sensitivity in both the original and validation cohorts. In vitro tests confirmed that a few of the cytomegalovirus-associated TCR beta chains recognize cytomegalovirus antigens. Most TCR sequences were observed very rarely across donors, whereas some public TCRs were present in many individuals. The validation cohort had no HLA typing available for a later analysis, so co-occurrence within that cohort was assessed over all 120 or so repertoires. Subsequent analysis determined that TCRs grouped into clusters in the first cohort also showed a tendency toward co-occurrence across the approximately 120 validation repertoires, and approximately 94% of cluster scores exceeded 0. It was suggested by the authors that the approach could potentially be generalized to other disease states and immunological phenotypes. The study listed around 160 TCR beta chains as associated with cytomegalovirus.

Donors formed part of the validation cohort, which comprised 120 subjects and was distinct from the first cohort of under 850 subjects. Relative to germline, V is 1 base shorter and J is 5 bases shorter, with 15 bases between their ends. For CDR1 and CDR2, the germline V gene lists SGHVS and FQNEAQ. The CDR3 numbers 16 residues from cysteine through phenylalanine. The retained sequence is limited to the CDR3, 48 bases, with the frame set at the first base. As for this clone: This receptor's antigen is unknown. Within one base of it there is no much larger clone, and no base qualities were kept.

The origin of this receptor is a woman between 18 and 30 years old in good health and CMV-seronegative. The V and J segments used are TRBV7-8 and TRBJ1-5; the D region possibly corresponds to TRBD1 (6 bases align). The sample consisted of PBMCs. The nucleotides read TGTGCCAGCAGCTTAGGTAGGGGGGGCTGGGATCAGCCCCAGCATTTT. Translation gives CASSLGRGGWDQPQHF.